What follows describes a single TCR beta chain. Antigen: not known. The CDR3 is 15 residues long. The germline V gene has CDR1 MGHRA and CDR2 YSYEKL. V lost 4 bases and J lost 4; bases outside the gene matches: 9. The authors amplified TCR beta CDR3 regions, and they did so from RNA transcripts for repertoire sequencing. Investigators did first-round RT-PCR with HTBI primers, then second-round multiplex PCR. TCRdb itself ran the multiplex PCR reads through MiXCR, one entry per CDR3 protein. The sample consists of about 230,000 distinct CDR3 sequences, about 46% of them appearing once. The source of the sample is a study of Graves' ophthalmopathy and Graves' hyperthyroidism. The study's findings and limits: The authors also found most expanded thyroid clonotypes above 0.001 frequency in blood.

With a duration under 3 months, ophthalmopathy in the donors showed moderate-to-severe activity, CAS ≥3 and NOSPECS ≥4. PBMCs came from more than 8 ml of fresh peripheral blood. Sequenced sample: peripheral blood. The chain has TRBV4-1 and TRBJ2-7, with 8 bases lining up with TRBD1. The clonotype comes from an adult man with Graves' ophthalmopathy. For the CDR3, the DNA is TGCGCCAGCAGCCTTGGACAGGGAACCGGGTACGAGCAGTACTTC. This codes for CASSLGQGTGYEQYF.